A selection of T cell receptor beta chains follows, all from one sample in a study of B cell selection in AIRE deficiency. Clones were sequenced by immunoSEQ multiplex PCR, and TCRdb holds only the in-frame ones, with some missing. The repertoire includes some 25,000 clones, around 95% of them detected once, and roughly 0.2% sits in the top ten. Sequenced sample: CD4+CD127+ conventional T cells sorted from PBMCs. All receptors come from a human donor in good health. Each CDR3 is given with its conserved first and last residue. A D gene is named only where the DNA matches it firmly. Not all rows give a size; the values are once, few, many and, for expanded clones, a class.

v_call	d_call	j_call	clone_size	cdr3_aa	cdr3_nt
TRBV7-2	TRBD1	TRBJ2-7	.	CASSLGTGSGYEQYF	TGTGCCAGCAGCTTAGGGACAGGGAGTGGGTACGAGCAGTACTTC
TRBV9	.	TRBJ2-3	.	CASSAPYGGTDTQYF	TGTGCCAGCAGCGCCCCGTATGGGGGCACAGATACGCAGTATTTT
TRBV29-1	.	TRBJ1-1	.	CSAGPSNTEAFF	TGCAGCGCAGGGCCCTCTAACACTGAAGCTTTCTTT
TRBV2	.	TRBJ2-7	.	CASSVDRSYEQYF	TGTGCCAGCAGTGTCGACCGGTCCTACGAGCAGTACTTC
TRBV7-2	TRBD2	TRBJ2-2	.	CASSFLGLAAPGELFF	TGTGCCAGCAGCTTTCTGGGACTAGCGGCCCCCGGGGAGCTGTTTTTT
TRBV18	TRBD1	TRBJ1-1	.	CASSPQSRGQSAFF	TGTGCCAGCTCACCCCAAAGCAGGGGGCAGTCAGCTTTCTTT
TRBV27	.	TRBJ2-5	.	CASSPIGIQETQYF	TGTGCCAGCAGTCCCATAGGGATCCAAGAGACCCAGTACTTC
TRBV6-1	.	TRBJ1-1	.	CASSEHWVTEAFF	TGTGCCAGCAGTGAACATTGGGTCACTGAAGCTTTCTTT
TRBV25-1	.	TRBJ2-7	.	CASSEFGLSTYEQYF	TGTGCCAGCAGTGAGTTCGGACTTTCGACCTACGAGCAGTACTTC
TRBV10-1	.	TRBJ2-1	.	CASSAGSYNEQFF	TGCGCCAGCAGTGCGGGCTCTTACAATGAGCAGTTCTTC
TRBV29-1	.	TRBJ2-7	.	CSVSSGTGPYEQYF	TGCAGCGTTTCCAGCGGGACAGGTCCCTACGAGCAGTACTTC
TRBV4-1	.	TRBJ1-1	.	CASSLRAAGEAFF	TGCGCCAGCAGCCTCCGGGCCGCAGGAGAAGCTTTCTTT
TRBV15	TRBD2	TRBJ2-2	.	CATSRVGRALGTGELFF	TGTGCCACCAGCAGAGTGGGGAGGGCCCTGGGCACCGGGGAGCTGTTTTTT
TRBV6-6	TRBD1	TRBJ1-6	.	CASTQLDRENSPLHF	TGTGCCAGCACCCAACTGGACAGGGAGAATTCACCCCTCCACTTT
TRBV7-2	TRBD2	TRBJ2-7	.	CASSLVSGGAGSSYEQYF	TGTGCCAGCAGCTTAGTGTCTGGCGGAGCGGGAAGCTCCTACGAGCAGTACTTC
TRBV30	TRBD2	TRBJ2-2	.	CACPAGGRGFRGELFF	TGTGCCTGTCCTGCGGGCGGGAGGGGATTTCGGGGGGAGCTGTTTTTT
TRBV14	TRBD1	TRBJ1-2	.	CASSRGTGDNYGYTF	TGTGCCAGCAGCCGAGGGACAGGGGATAACTATGGCTACACCTTC
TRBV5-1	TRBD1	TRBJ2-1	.	CASSLGQGADEQFF	TGCGCCAGCAGCTTGGGACAGGGGGCGGATGAGCAGTTCTTC
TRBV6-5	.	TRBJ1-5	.	CASSFTANQPQHF	TGTGCCAGCAGCTTCACTGCCAATCAGCCCCAGCATTTT
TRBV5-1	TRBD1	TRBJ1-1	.	CASSPRTGAKTEAFF	TGCGCCAGCAGCCCTCGGACAGGGGCGAAGACTGAAGCTTTCTTT
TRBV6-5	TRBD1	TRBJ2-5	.	CASRDDRGLETQYF	TGTGCCAGCAGGGACGACAGGGGGCTAGAGACCCAGTACTTC
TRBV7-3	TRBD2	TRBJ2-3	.	CASSQGLAGPTSTDTQYF	TGTGCCAGCAGCCAGGGACTAGCGGGGCCCACTAGCACAGATACGCAGTATTTT
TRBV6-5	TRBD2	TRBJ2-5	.	CASSYRAGGVETQYF	TGTGCCAGCAGTTACCGGGCGGGAGGAGTTGAGACCCAGTACTTC
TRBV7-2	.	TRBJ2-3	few	CASSLSWDTQYF	TGTGCCAGCAGCTTAAGTTGGGATACGCAGTATTTT
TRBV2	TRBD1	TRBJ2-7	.	CASSVNRGPYEQYF	TGTGCCAGCAGTGTAAACAGGGGACCCTACGAGCAGTACTTC
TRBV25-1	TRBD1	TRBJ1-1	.	CASSVLQGRGEAFF	TGTGCCAGCAGTGTTTTACAGGGGAGGGGTGAAGCTTTCTTT
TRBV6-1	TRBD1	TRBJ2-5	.	CASRWTGQETQYF	TGTGCCAGCCGGTGGACAGGGCAAGAGACCCAGTACTTC
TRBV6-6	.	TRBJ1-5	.	CASSPTVGQPQHF	TGTGCCAGCAGTCCTACGGTCGGTCAGCCCCAGCATTTT
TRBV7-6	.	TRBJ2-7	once	CASSLKRASGGTYEQYF	TGTGCCAGCAGCTTAAAGAGAGCGAGTGGGGGTACCTACGAGCAGTACTTC
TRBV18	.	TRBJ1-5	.	CASSPSMSNQPQHF	TGTGCCAGCTCACCAAGTATGAGCAATCAGCCCCAGCATTTT
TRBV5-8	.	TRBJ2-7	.	CASSKGEQYF	TGTGCCAGCAGTAAGGGCGAGCAGTACTTC
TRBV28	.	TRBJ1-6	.	CASKRDRSSPLHF	TGTGCCAGCAAAAGAGACAGAAGTTCACCCCTCCACTTT
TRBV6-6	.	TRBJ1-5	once	CASSYEVQPQHF	TGTGCCAGCAGTTACGAGGTTCAGCCCCAGCATTTT
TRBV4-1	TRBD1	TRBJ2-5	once	CASSQAKTGGQETQYF	TGCGCCAGCAGCCAAGCCAAGACAGGGGGCCAAGAGACCCAGTACTTC
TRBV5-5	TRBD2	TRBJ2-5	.	CASSPRVAGFGDQETQYF	TGTGCCAGCAGCCCCAGGGTAGCGGGATTTGGGGACCAAGAGACCCAGTACTTC
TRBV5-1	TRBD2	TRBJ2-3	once	CASSGYPGGLAGRDTQYF	TGCGCCAGCAGCGGATACCCCGGAGGACTAGCGGGAAGGGATACGCAGTATTTT
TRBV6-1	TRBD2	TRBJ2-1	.	CASSATSGTSGYNEQFF	TGTGCCAGCAGTGCCACCTCCGGGACTAGCGGTTACAATGAGCAGTTCTTC
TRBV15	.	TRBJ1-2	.	CATSRGTDYGYTF	TGTGCCACCAGCAGAGGGACAGACTATGGCTACACCTTC
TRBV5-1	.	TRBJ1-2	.	CASSLGLGGQDYGYTF	TGCGCCAGCAGCTTGGGGCTCGGGGGGCAGGACTATGGCTACACCTTC
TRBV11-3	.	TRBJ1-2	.	CASSARRGSDGYTF	TGTGCCAGCAGCGCGCGTAGGGGTTCCGACGGCTACACCTTC
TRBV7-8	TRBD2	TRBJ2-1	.	CASSSGLAGFWRGHNEQFF	TGTGCCAGCAGCTCCGGACTAGCGGGATTTTGGAGGGGGCACAATGAGCAGTTCTTC
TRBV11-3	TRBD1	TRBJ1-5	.	CASSLRQGNQPQHF	TGTGCCAGCAGCCTACGACAGGGGAATCAGCCCCAGCATTTT
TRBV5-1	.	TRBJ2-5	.	CASSLDTQETQYF	TGCGCCAGCAGCTTGGACACCCAAGAGACCCAGTACTTC
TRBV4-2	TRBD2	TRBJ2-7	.	CASSQPGLAGEYEQYF	TGTGCCAGCAGCCAGCCGGGACTAGCGGGAGAGTACGAGCAGTACTTC